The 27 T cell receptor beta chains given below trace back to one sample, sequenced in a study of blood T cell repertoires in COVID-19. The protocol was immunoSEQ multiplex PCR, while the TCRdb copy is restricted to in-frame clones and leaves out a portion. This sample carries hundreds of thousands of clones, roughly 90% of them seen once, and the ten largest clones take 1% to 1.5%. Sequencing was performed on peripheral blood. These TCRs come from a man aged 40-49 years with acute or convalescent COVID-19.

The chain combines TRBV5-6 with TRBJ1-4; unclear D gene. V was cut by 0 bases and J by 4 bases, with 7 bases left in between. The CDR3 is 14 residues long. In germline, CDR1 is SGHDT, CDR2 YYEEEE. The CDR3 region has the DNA TGTGCCAGCAGCTTGGGCAGAAATAATGAAAAACTGTTTTTT. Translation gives CASSLGRNNEKLFF.

CDR3: CASSPGATYNEQFF. DNA for the CDR3: TGTGCCAGCAGCCCTGGGGCCACCTACAATGAGCAGTTCTTC. This sequence joins TRBV5-4 and TRBJ2-1; TRBD1 might be the D (5 bases). There are 14 residues in the CDR3. Germline V CDR1 and CDR2: SGHNT, YYREEE (reference sequence). V lost 4 bases to trimming and J lost 2 bases, with 10 bases between them.

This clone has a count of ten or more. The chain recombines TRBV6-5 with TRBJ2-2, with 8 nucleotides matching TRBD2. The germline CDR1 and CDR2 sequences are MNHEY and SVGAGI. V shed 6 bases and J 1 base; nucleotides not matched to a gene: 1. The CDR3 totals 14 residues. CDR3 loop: CASRGLENTGELFF. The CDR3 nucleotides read TGTGCCAGCAGGGGACTAGAGAACACCGGGGAGCTGTTTTTT.

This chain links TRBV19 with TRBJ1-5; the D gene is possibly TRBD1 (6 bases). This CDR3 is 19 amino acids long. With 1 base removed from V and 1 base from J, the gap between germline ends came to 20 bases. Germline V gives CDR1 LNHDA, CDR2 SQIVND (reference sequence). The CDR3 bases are TGTGCCAGTAGTATAGCGGCAGGGGAAATATTATGGAGCAATCAGCCCCAGCATTTT. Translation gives CASSIAAGEILWSNQPQHF.

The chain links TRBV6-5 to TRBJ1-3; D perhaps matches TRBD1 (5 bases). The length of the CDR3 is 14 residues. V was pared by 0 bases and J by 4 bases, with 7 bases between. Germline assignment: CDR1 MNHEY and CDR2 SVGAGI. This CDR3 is CASSYSGQGNTIYF. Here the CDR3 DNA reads TGTGCCAGCAGTTACTCGGGGCAGGGAAACACCATATATTTT.

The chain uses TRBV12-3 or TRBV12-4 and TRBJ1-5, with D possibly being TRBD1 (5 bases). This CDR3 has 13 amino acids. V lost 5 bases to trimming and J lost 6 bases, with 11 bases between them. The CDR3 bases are TGTGCCAGCAGTCACTCCGGGGGTCAGCCCCAGCATTTT. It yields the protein CASSHSGGQPQHF.

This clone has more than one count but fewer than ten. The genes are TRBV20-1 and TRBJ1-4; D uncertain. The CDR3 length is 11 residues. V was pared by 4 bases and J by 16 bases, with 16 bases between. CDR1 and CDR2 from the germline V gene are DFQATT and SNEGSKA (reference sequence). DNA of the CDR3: TGCAGTGCTATGTACCGGGAAAAGGAGTTTTTT. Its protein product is CSAMYREKEFF.

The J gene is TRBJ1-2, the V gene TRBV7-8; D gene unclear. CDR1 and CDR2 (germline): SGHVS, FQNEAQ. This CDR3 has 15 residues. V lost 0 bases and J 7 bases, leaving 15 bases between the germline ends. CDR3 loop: CASSLARRFGGGYTF. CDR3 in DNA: TGTGCCAGCAGCTTAGCACGCAGGTTTGGTGGTGGCTACACCTTC.

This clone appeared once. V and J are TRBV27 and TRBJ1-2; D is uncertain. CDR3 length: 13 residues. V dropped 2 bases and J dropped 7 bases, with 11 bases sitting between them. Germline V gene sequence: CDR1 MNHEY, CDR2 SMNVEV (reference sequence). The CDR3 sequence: CASSLRSSFGYTF. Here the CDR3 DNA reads TGTGCCAGCAGTTTACGCAGTTCCTTTGGCTACACCTTC.

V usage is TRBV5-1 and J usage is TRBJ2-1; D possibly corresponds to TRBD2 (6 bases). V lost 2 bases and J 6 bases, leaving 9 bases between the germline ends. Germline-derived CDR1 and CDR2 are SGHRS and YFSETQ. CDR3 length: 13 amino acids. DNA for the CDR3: TGCGCCAGCAGCTTACGACTAGGCAATGAGCAGTTCTTC. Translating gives CASSLRLGNEQFF.

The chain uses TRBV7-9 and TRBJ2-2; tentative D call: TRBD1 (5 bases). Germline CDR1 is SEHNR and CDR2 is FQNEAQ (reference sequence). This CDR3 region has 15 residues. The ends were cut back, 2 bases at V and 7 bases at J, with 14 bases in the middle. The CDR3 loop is CASSLRGRGRGELFF. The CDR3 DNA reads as TGTGCCAGCAGCTTAAGGGGCCGAGGTCGCGGGGAGCTGTTTTTT.

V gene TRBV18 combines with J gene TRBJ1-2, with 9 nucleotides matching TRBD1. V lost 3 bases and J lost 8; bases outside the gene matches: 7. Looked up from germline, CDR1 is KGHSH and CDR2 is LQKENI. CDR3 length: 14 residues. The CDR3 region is CASSPGQGFDGYTF. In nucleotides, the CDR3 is TGTGCCAGCTCACCGGGACAGGGTTTTGACGGCTACACCTTC.

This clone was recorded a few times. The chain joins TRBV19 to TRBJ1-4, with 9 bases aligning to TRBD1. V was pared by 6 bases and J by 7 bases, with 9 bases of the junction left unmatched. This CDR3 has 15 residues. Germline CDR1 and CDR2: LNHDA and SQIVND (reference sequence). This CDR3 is CASRSRDRAFEKLFF. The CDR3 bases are TGTGCCAGTAGGAGTCGGGACAGGGCGTTTGAAAAACTGTTTTTT.

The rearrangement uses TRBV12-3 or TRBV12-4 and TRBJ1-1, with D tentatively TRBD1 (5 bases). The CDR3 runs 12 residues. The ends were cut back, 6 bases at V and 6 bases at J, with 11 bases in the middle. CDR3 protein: CASSRLGPEAFF. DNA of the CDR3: TGTGCCAGCAGCAGACTGGGGCCTGAAGCTTTCTTT.

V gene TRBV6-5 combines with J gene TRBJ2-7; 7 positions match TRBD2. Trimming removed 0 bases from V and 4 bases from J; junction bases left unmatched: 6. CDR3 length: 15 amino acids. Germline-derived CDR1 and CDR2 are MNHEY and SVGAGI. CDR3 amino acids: CASSYSGEGQYEQYF. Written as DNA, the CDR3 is TGTGCCAGCAGTTACTCAGGGGAGGGCCAATACGAGCAGTACTTC.

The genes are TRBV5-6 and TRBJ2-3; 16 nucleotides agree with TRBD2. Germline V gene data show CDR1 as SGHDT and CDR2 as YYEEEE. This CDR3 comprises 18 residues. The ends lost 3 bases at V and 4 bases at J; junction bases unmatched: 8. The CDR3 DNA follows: TGTGCCAGCAGCTCCTCTGGGACTAGCGGGGGGGCGTCAGATACGCAGTATTTT. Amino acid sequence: CASSSSGTSGGASDTQYF.

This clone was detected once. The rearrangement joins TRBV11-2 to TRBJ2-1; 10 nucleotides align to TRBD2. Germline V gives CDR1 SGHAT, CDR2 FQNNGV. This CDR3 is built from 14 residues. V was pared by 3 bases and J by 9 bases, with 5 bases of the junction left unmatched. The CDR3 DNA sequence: TGTGCCAGCAGCTTGAAAGCGGGAGGGGTTGAGCAGTTCTTC. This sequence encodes CASSLKAGGVEQFF.

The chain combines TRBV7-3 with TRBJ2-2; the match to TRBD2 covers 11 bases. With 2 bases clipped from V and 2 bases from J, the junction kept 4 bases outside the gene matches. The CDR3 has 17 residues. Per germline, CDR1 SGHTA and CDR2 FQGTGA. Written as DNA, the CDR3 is TGTGCCAGCAGCTTAGACCGACTAGCGGGAAACACCGGGGAGCTGTTTTTT. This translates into CASSLDRLAGNTGELFF. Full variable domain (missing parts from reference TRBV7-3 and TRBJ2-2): GAGVSQTPSNKVTEKGKYVELRCDPISGHTALYWYRQSLGQGPEFLIYFQGTGAADDSGLPNDRFFAVRPEGSVSTLKIQRTERGDSAVYLCASSLDRLAGNTGELFFGEGSRLTVL.

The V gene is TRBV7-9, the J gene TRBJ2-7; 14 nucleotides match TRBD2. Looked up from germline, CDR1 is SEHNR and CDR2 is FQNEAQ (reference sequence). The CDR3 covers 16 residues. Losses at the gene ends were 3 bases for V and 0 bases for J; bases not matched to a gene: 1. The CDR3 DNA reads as TGTGCCAGCAGCTTGGGACTAGCGGGGGACTCCTACGAGCAGTACTTC. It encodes CASSLGLAGDSYEQYF. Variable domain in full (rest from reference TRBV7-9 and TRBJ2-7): DTGVSQNPRHKITKRGQNVTFRCDPISEHNRLYWYRQTLGQGPEFLTYFQNEAQLEKSRLLSDRFSAERPKGSFSTLEIQRTEQGDSAMYLCASSLGLAGDSYEQYFGPGTRLTVT.

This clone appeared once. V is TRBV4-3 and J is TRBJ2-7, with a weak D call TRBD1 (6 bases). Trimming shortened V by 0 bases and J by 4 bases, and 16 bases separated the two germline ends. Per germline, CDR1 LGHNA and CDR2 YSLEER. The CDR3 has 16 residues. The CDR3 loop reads CASSQDVTGTQYEQYF. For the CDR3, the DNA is TGCGCCAGCAGCCAAGACGTAACCGGGACACAGTACGAGCAGTACTTC.

CDR3 DNA sequence: TGTGCCAGCAGTTTAAATGGAGAGGGAAAACTGTTTTTT. Translation gives CASSLNGEGKLFF. This chain links TRBV12-3 or TRBV12-4 with TRBJ1-4; no firm D call. The CDR3 totals 13 residues. The V end was cut by 2 bases, the J end by 10 bases, with 11 bases between.

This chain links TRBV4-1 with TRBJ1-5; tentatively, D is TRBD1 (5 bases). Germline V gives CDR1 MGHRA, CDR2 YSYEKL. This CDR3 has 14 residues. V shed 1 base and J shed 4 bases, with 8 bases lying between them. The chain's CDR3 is CASSQAPGNQPQHF. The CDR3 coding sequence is TGCGCCAGCAGCCAAGCGCCAGGGAATCAGCCCCAGCATTTT.

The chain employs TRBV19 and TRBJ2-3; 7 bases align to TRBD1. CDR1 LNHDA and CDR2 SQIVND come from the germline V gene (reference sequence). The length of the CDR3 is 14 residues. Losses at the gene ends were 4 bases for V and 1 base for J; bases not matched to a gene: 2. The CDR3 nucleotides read TGTGCCAGTAGTACGGGACAGCGCACAGATACGCAGTATTTT. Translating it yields CASSTGQRTDTQYF.

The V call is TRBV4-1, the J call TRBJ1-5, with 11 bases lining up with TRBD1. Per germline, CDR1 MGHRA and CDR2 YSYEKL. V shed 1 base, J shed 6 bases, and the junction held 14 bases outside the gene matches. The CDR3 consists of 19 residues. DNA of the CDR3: TGCGCCAGCAGCCAAGCGGAAGGTCGAGGGACAGGGGGAGGTCAGCCCCAGCATTTT. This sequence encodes CASSQAEGRGTGGGQPQHF.

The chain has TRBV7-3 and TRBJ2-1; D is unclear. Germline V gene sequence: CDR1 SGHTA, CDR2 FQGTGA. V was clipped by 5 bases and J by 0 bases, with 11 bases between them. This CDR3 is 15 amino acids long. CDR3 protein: CASSPDRSSYNEQFF. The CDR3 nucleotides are TGTGCCAGCAGCCCAGACCGGAGCTCCTACAATGAGCAGTTCTTC.

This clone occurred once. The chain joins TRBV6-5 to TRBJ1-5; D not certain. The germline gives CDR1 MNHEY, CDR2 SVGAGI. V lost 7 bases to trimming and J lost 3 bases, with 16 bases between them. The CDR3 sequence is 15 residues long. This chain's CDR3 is CASTPGIRDNQPQHF. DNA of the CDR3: TGTGCCAGCACCCCGGGGATTCGGGACAATCAGCCCCAGCATTTT.

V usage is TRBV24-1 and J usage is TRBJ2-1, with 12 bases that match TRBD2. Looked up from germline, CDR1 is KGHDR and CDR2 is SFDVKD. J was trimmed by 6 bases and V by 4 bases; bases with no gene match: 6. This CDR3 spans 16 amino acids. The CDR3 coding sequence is TGTGCCACCAGTGACCCCGGACTAGCGGGGTTCAATGAGCAGTTCTTC. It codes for CATSDPGLAGFNEQFF.